This passage covers 30 T cell receptor beta chains from one sample sequenced in a study of CXCR3-negative and CXCR3-positive naive CD8 T cells. The study made its TRB cDNA libraries by 5' RACE, adding UMI labels. TCRdb reprocessed the 5' RACE reads and keeps a single row for each CDR3 protein, giving no DNA. Its table lists some 140,000 distinct CDR3 sequences. Their specific antigens are unknown. Broader study findings: Compared with CXCR3-negative naive cells, CXCR3-positive naive cells showed more hydrophobic TRB CDR3s.

The sample consisted of naive CXCR3+ CD8+ T cells from blood. Subset reported: CD45RO-CCR7+CD27+CD95- naive CD8+ T cells expressing CXCR3 (TNR3+). The receptor source for this set is a human donor in good health. Some clones in this sample may be carry-over from other donors' samples.

The V and J genes are TRBV10-3 and TRBJ2-7. Germline lookup yields CDR1 ENHRY and CDR2 SYGVKD. CDR3 length equals 12 residues. This CDR3 reads CAIGTNTYEQYF.

The chain links TRBV29-1 to TRBJ2-1. Per germline, CDR1 SQVTM and CDR2 ANQGSEA. CDR3 size: 14 residues. The CDR3 sequence is CSVDGERSYNEQFF.

The rearrangement uses TRBV3-1 and TRBJ1-1. Germline V CDR1 and CDR2: LGHDT, YNNKEL (reference sequence). There are 13 residues in the CDR3. The CDR3 loop is CASSPVGDTEAFF.

J is TRBJ2-1 and V is TRBV5-6. The CDR3 spans 13 residues. Germline-derived CDR1 and CDR2 are SGHDT and YYEEEE. The CDR3 sequence is CASSHLPNNEQFF.

This chain joins TRBV5-1 and TRBJ2-5; without DNA, the TCRdb call of TRBD1 cannot be checked. CDR1 SGHRS and CDR2 YFSETQ come from the germline V gene. This CDR3 spans 16 amino acids. The CDR3 is CASRLLLREYQETQYF.

The chain recombines TRBV25-1 with TRBJ2-3. CDR3 length: 13 residues. CDR1 and CDR2 from the germline V gene are MGHDK and SYGVNS. The CDR3 loop is CASSGSSTDTQYF.

The chain uses TRBV2 and TRBJ2-3; TCRdb returns TRBD1, unconfirmable since there is no DNA. CDR3 size: 12 residues. The V gene's germline CDR1 is SNHLY and CDR2 FYNNEI. The CDR3 loop reads CASSPFGTTQYF.

The V call is TRBV12-3 or TRBV12-4, the J call TRBJ1-1. The CDR3 contains 13 residues. The CDR3: CASSLALGVEAFF.

This chain links TRBV20-1 with TRBJ2-1; there is no DNA to check the TCRdb D call of TRBD2. Germline CDR1 DFQATT, CDR2 SNEGSKA (reference sequence). The CDR3 runs to 12 residues. CDR3 in amino acids: CSARASGTEQFF.

The J gene is TRBJ2-1, the V gene TRBV13; the TCRdb D gene call, TRBD1, has no DNA to confirm it. The CDR3 length is 16 residues. Per germline, CDR1 PRHDT and CDR2 FYEKMQ (reference sequence). CDR3 protein: CASSPGQGPSYNEQFF.

The chain links TRBV11-2 to TRBJ1-5; the D gene TCRdb calls, TRBD1, cannot be checked with no DNA. Germline CDR1 SGHAT, CDR2 FQNNGV. CDR3 size: 13 residues. The CDR3 spells CASSPRPGQPQHF. Combining the CDR3 with reference TRBV11-2 and TRBJ1-5 gives the whole variable domain EAGVAQSPRYKIIEKRQSVAFWCNPISGHATLYWYQQILGQGPKLLIQFQNNGVVDDSQLPKDRFSAERLKGVDSTLKIQPAKLEDSAVYLCASSPRPGQPQHFGDGTRLSIL.

The rearrangement links TRBV2 to TRBJ2-7. This CDR3 has 13 amino acids. Germline V gene lookup returns CDR1 SNHLY and CDR2 FYNNEI. Here the CDR3 reads CASSVVKAYEQYF.

The chain employs TRBV9 and TRBJ2-5; TCRdb's D gene call, TRBD2, goes unchecked for lack of DNA. CDR1 and CDR2 from the germline V gene are SGDLS and YYNGEE. The CDR3 covers 14 residues. CDR3 residues: CASSVVDGGETQYF.

This chain uses TRBV12-3 or TRBV12-4 with TRBJ2-1; TCRdb's D gene call, TRBD2, goes unchecked for lack of DNA. The CDR3 loop spans 15 amino acids. This CDR3 is CASKSSGGQYNEQFF.

The rearrangement joins TRBV14 to TRBJ1-1; TCRdb lists TRBD1, though no DNA is available to test this call. Germline CDR1 and CDR2: SGHDN and FVKESK. The CDR3 totals 16 residues. CDR3 region: CASSQDGQGKRTEAFF.

The V gene is TRBV7-2, the J gene TRBJ1-5; with no DNA, the TCRdb D assignment of TRBD1 cannot be verified. The CDR3 contains 15 residues. Germline-derived CDR1 and CDR2 are SGHTA and FQGNSA. The CDR3 protein is CASSLGGIGNQPQHF.

CDR3 in amino acids: CASSQVGGRRDTQYF. The chain recombines TRBV4-1 with TRBJ2-3; checking the TCRdb D call of TRBD2 is not possible without DNA. Germline-derived CDR1 and CDR2 are MGHRA and YSYEKL. CDR3 size: 15 residues.

The chain is built from TRBV30 and TRBJ1-1. This CDR3 has 13 amino acids. CDR1 is GTSNPN, CDR2 SVGIG, per germline (reference sequence). CDR3 residues: CAWSATANTEAFF.

CDR3 in amino acids: CASRLGRGWDSNQPQHF. The chain links TRBV6-2 or TRBV6-3 to TRBJ1-5; absent DNA, TCRdb's TRBD1 call cannot be checked. Germline values: CDR1 MNHEY, CDR2 SVGEGT. The CDR3 has 17 amino acids.

CDR3 protein: CASTPRDRGYHEQFF. The chain links TRBV27 to TRBJ2-1; there is no DNA to check the TCRdb D call of TRBD1. Germline assignment: CDR1 MNHEY and CDR2 SMNVEV (reference sequence). The CDR3 is 15 residues long.

The V gene is TRBV7-9, the J gene TRBJ2-7; the D call of TRBD2 rests on TCRdb alone, since no DNA is present to check it. Germline CDR1 is SEHNR and CDR2 is FQNEAQ (reference sequence). The CDR3 contains 15 residues. The CDR3 is CASSRPSGSSYEQYF.

The chain links TRBV4-2 to TRBJ2-7; the TCRdb D gene call, TRBD2, has no DNA to confirm it. The CDR3 has 18 residues. Germline CDR1 is LGHNA and CDR2 is YNFKEQ. This CDR3 is CASSQDRLAGQEGYEQYF.

The CDR3 region is CSVERVTAGRNTEAFF. This chain connects TRBV29-1 to TRBJ1-1. Germline CDR1 SQVTM, CDR2 ANQGSEA. This CDR3 is built from 16 residues.

The V gene is TRBV4-3, the J gene TRBJ2-7. Per germline, CDR1 LGHNA and CDR2 YSLEER. The CDR3 is 14 residues long. CDR3 sequence reads: CASSQDTGSYEQYF.

The chain joins TRBV7-9 to TRBJ2-3; absent DNA, TCRdb's TRBD1 call cannot be checked. This CDR3 region has 15 residues. Germline V CDR1 and CDR2: SEHNR, FQNEAQ (reference sequence). This CDR3 reads CASSLEGGRTDAQYF.

The V call is TRBV7-3, the J call TRBJ2-3; absent DNA, TCRdb's TRBD1 call cannot be checked. The CDR3 covers 15 residues. CDR1 is SGHTA and CDR2 is FQGTGA in the germline V gene. The CDR3 reads CASSPLGGPADTQYF.

The J gene is TRBJ2-7, the V gene TRBV30; without DNA, the TCRdb call of TRBD1 cannot be checked. The CDR3 runs to 11 residues. The germline V gene has CDR1 GTSNPN and CDR2 SVGIG (reference sequence). This CDR3 reads CAWSIGTQQYF.

The chain joins TRBV20-1 to TRBJ2-7. This CDR3 region has 14 residues. Germline V gene sequence: CDR1 DFQATT, CDR2 SNEGSKA (reference sequence). The CDR3 sequence: CSARDQGSAYEQYF.

This CDR3 is CASSLAGGGVNTEAFF. The chain is built from TRBV5-1 and TRBJ1-1; TCRdb lists TRBD1, though no DNA is available to test this call. This CDR3 region has 16 residues. Germline V gives CDR1 SGHRS, CDR2 YFSETQ.

The gene calls are TRBV2 and TRBJ2-1; the D call from TCRdb, TRBD1, cannot be confirmed without DNA. This CDR3 is built from 15 residues. CDR1 and CDR2 (germline): SNHLY, FYNNEI. This CDR3 is CASSDPADGTNEQFF.